Shown below are 10 T cell receptor beta chains from a single sample sequenced in a study of breast tumors, draining lymph nodes, adjacent tissues. TCRdb itself ran the multiplex PCR reads through MiXCR, one entry per CDR3 protein. This table holds roughly 100,000 distinct CDR3 sequences, about 31% found once. Axillary draining lymph nodes of breast cancer patients supplied the node samples. Sequenced input: axillary lymph node tissue. The receptors stem from a female donor with breast cancer. Some clones in this sample may be carry-over from other donors' samples.

The chain joins TRBV2 to TRBJ1-6; 7 nucleotides line up with TRBD1. Germline CDR1 is SNHLY and CDR2 is FYNNEI. V lost 6 bases and J lost 9; bases outside the gene matches: 14. The CDR3 contains 16 residues. CDR3 sequence reads: CASSSNLDRRSSPLHF. CDR3 sequence (DNA): TGTGCCAGCAGCTCTAATCTGGACAGGAGGAGTTCACCCCTCCACTTT.

This clonotype was detected a few times. Since the CDR3 does not end with the conserved phenylalanine or tryptophan, this likely comes from a read error. Because the CDR3's place on the DNA is in doubt, the DNA is left out and the CDR3 is given as listed by TCRdb. This sequence joins TRBV29-1 and TRBJ2-5; TRBD1, the table's D call, was not compared with the DNA. Looked up from germline, CDR1 is SQVTM and CDR2 is ANQGSEA. Including both end residues, the CDR3 is 18 amino acids long. CDR3 sequence reads: CSVEEVRTGSLGKRPSTP.

The sample holds many counts of this clonotype. V gene TRBV20-1 combines with J gene TRBJ2-1, with TRBD2 identical over 10 bases. CDR3 length: 15 amino acids. The V and J ends lost 0 bases and 8 bases, in that order; junction bases with no gene match: 7. Looked up from germline, CDR1 is DFQATT and CDR2 is SNEGSKA (reference sequence). The DNA for the CDR3 is TGCAGTGCTAGAGATTTGTCTAGCGGGAGTGATGAGCAGTTCTTC. Its translation: CSARDLSSGSDEQFF.

This clonotype was seen repeatedly, ten times or more. CDR3 loop: CASASSGGFYEQYF. CDR3 coding DNA: TGTGCCAGCGCAAGTAGCGGGGGGTTCTACGAGCAGTACTTC. J is TRBJ2-7 and V is TRBV27; 10 nucleotides line up with TRBD2. The junction had 7 bases not matched to a gene; V was cut back by 8 bases and J by 3 bases. Germline values: CDR1 MNHEY, CDR2 SMNVEV (reference sequence). The CDR3 has 14 amino acids.

This rearrangement joins TRBV14 to TRBJ1-2; 9 bases fit TRBD1. Germline lookup yields CDR1 SGHDN and CDR2 FVKESK. This CDR3 spans 15 amino acids. V shed 3 bases and J 7 bases; nucleotides not matched to a gene: 9. The DNA for the CDR3 is TGTGCCAGCAGCCACGTGGGACAGGGAGTCAGTGGCTACACCTTC. It is translated as CASSHVGQGVSGYTF.

This clonotype has a count of ten or more. The rearrangement joins TRBV6-1 to TRBJ2-5, with 8 bases fitting TRBD2. CDR1 is MNHNS and CDR2 is SASEGT in the germline V gene. The V segment lost 1 base and the J segment 4 bases; nucleotides outside the gene matches: 8. The CDR3 is made up of 16 amino acids. CDR3 protein: CASSEVRGGGRETQYF. DNA of the CDR3: TGTGCCAGCAGTGAAGTTCGGGGGGGAGGGCGAGAGACCCAGTACTTC.

This clonotype was recorded at least ten times. This chain uses TRBV27 with TRBJ1-6; possibly TRBD1 for D (6 bases). Germline lookup yields CDR1 MNHEY and CDR2 SMNVEV (reference sequence). V shed 6 bases and J shed 0 bases, with 15 bases lying between them. The CDR3 covers 17 residues. The CDR3 DNA is TGTGCCAGCAGGAGGGACACCGCGAGCTCCTATAATTCACCCCTCCACTTT. Its protein is CASRRDTASSYNSPLHF.

This clonotype was seen at least ten times. V usage is TRBV20-1 and J usage is TRBJ2-1; 12 nucleotides line up with TRBD1. The CDR3 has 13 amino acids. Germline assignment: CDR1 DFQATT and CDR2 SNEGSKA (reference sequence). V dropped 6 bases and J dropped 9; count of bases not matched to a gene: 6. In DNA form, the CDR3 reads TGCAGTGCAGAGGGACAGGGGGCGGCTGAGCAGTTCTTC. It yields the protein CSAEGQGAAEQFF.

The chain couples TRBV20-1 to TRBJ2-7; TRBD2 matches at 11 bases. The ends lost 6 bases at V and 6 bases at J; junction bases unmatched: 10. Germline CDR1 and CDR2: DFQATT and SNEGSKA (reference sequence). The CDR3 loop spans 14 amino acids. CDR3: CSAETSGMSPEQYF. DNA of the CDR3: TGCAGTGCCGAGACTAGCGGGATGAGCCCCGAGCAGTACTTC.

This clonotype was seen ten or more times. CDR3 coding DNA: TGTGCCACCCTAGCCGCAGATACGCAGTATTTT. Translating gives CATLAADTQYF. The chain links TRBV7-9 to TRBJ2-3; a possible D gene is TRBD2 (5 bases). Trimming stripped 10 bases from V and 4 bases from J, with 9 bases between. The CDR3 loop spans 11 amino acids. The germline V gene encodes CDR1 SEHNR and CDR2 FQNEAQ (reference sequence).